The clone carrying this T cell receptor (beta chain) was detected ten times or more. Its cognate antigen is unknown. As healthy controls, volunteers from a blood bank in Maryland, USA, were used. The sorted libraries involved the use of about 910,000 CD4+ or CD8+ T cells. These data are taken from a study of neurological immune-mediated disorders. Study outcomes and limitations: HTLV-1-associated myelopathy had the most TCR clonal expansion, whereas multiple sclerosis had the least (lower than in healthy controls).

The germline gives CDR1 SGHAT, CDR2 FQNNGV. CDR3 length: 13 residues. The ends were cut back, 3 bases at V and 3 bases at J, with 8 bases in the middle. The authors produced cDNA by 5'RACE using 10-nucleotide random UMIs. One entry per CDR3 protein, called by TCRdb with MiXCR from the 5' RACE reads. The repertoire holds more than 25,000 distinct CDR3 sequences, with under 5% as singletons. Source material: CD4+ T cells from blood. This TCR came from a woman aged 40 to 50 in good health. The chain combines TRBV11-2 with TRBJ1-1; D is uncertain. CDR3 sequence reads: CASSFVRDTEAFF. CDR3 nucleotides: TGTGCCAGCAGCTTTGTGCGGGACACTGAAGCTTTCTTT.